This T cell receptor (beta chain) appears in the sequencing data of a study of T cell responses to AZD1222 COVID-19 vaccine. Study-wide findings and caveats: A mostly white British donor set with more females was recruited, and clonal diversity was possibly underestimated.

As concerns this clone: Its antigen is still unknown.

This table comes from immunoSEQ multiplex PCR, and its TCRdb copy is limited to in-frame clones, with some not included. Here the sample spans around 84,000 clones, roughly 87% being singletons. V lost 0 bases to trimming and J lost 3 bases, with 12 bases between them. Germline-derived CDR1 and CDR2 are LGHNA and YNFKEQ. The CDR3 consists of 15 residues. The chain carries TRBV4-2 and TRBJ2-7; D ambiguous. The TCR originated in an adult in good health. Here the sequenced sample was peripheral blood, taken on day 0 of AZD1222 vaccination. The CDR3 DNA reads TGTGCCAGCAGCCAAGATGAAACAGTAAACTACGAGCAGTACTTC. Translated: CASSQDETVNYEQYF.